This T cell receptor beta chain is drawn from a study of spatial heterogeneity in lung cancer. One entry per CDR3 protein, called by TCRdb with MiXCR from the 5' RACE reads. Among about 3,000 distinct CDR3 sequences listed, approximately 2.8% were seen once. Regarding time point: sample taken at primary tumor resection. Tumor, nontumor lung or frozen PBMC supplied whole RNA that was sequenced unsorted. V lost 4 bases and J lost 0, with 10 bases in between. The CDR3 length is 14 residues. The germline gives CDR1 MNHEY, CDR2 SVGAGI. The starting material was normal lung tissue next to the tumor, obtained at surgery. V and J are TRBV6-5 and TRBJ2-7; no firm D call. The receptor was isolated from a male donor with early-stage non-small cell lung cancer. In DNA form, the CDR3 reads TGTGCCAGCAGTTTTGGCAGGAGCTCCTACGAGCAGTACTTC. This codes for CASSFGRSSYEQYF.